The T cell receptor (beta chain) described here comes from a study of molecular identifiers for immune sequencing clone quantification. This clonotype was recorded many times. This CDR3 has 15 residues. The V gene's germline CDR1 is DFQATT and CDR2 SNEGSKA (reference sequence). Trimming pared 5 bases from V and 4 bases from J, leaving 18 bases between. TCRdb itself ran the PCR reads through MiXCR, one entry per CDR3 protein. The table lists about 640,000 distinct CDR3 sequences, roughly 21% of them singletons. The sequencing sample was made of naive CD8+ T cells from blood, with Jurkat cell RNA spiked in. Subset in this sample: FACS-sorted CD8+CD4-CCR7+CD45RA+ naive T cells. The chain couples TRBV20-1 to TRBJ1-3; no clear D gene. The TCR originated in a human donor in good health. Some libraries in this study had Jurkat cell RNA spiked in. CDR3 residues: CSAPTAEGAGNTIYF. As DNA, the CDR3 is TGCAGTGCTCCCACCGCGGAGGGTGCCGGAAACACCATATATTTT.